This T cell receptor (beta chain) emerged from a study of cytomegalovirus exposure and HLA in healthy donors. About the research overall: As an earlier analysis found, about 179 million T cells yielded approximately 110 million unique TCR beta sequences. Study conclusions and caveats: In a later analysis, donors in an Asian-associated ancestry cluster reportedly had fewer N-insertions in productive TCRs than the cohort mean. Accurate predictions that matched the HLA-A and HLA-B alleles of most subjects were reportedly made from TCR beta sequences. HLA allele associations emerged for about 16,000 TCR beta sequences in a later analysis, at 0.05 false discovery rate.

In the PCR, 60 Vbeta and 13 Jbeta primers were used. Generated by immunoSEQ multiplex PCR, the TCRdb table keeps only in-frame clones and is missing some. The sample includes around 130,000 clones, roughly 85% seen only once; the top ten take about 6.7%. V dropped 3 bases and J dropped 0 bases, with 12 bases sitting between them. The CDR3 has 15 residues. Per germline, CDR1 MDHEN and CDR2 SYDVKM. To note about this clone: Its antigen is not known.

The TCR originated in a young woman in good health and CMV-seropositive. The chain combines TRBV28 with TRBJ2-7; tentatively, D is TRBD1 (5 bases). Sample: PBMCs. Here the CDR3 DNA reads TGTGCCAGCAGTTTTTTACAGGATAGCTCCTACGAGCAGTACTTC. Protein sequence: CASSFLQDSSYEQYF.